A single sample is the source of the 32 T cell receptor beta chains below, sequenced in a study of blood T cell repertoires in COVID-19. Clones were read by immunoSEQ multiplex PCR, and TCRdb kept only the in-frame ones, dropping some. The profile shows some 220,000 clones, more than 75% of them singletons. Sequenced: peripheral blood. All receptors derive from a human donor in a cohort sampled during active COVID-19.

The chain joins TRBV27 to TRBJ1-1; TRBD1 is a possible D gene (6 bases). Germline assignment: CDR1 MNHEY and CDR2 SMNVEV (reference sequence). CDR3 size: 13 residues. V lost 2 bases to trimming and J lost 5 bases, with 9 bases between them. This CDR3 is CASSLNRETEAFF. CDR3 coding DNA: TGTGCCAGCAGTTTAAACAGGGAGACTGAAGCTTTCTTT.

The rearrangement joins TRBV18 to TRBJ2-3, with 7 bases lining up with TRBD2. V was pared by 3 bases and J by 4 bases, with 10 bases of the junction left unmatched. CDR3 length: 16 residues. CDR1 is KGHSH and CDR2 is LQKENI in the germline V gene. The CDR3 protein is CASSPNRAGVSDTQYF. The CDR3 DNA reads as TGTGCCAGCTCACCCAACCGGGCGGGAGTGTCAGATACGCAGTATTTT.

This chain connects TRBV19 to TRBJ1-3; D is unclear. This CDR3 spans 14 amino acids. Germline values: CDR1 LNHDA, CDR2 SQIVND (reference sequence). The germline V and J ends were trimmed by 4 bases and 1 base, with 8 bases remaining between them. The CDR3 loop reads CASSTASSGNTIYF. CDR3 DNA: TGTGCCAGTAGTACCGCTAGTTCTGGAAACACCATATATTTT.

The chain uses TRBV28 and TRBJ2-2; TRBD1 matches 9 bases. Per the germline V gene, CDR1 is MDHEN and CDR2 is SYDVKM. The CDR3 is 13 amino acids. V was clipped by 3 bases and J by 8 bases; unmatched bases: 1. CDR3 coding DNA: TGTGCCAGCAGTTTGGGACAGGGTGGGGAGCTGTTTTTT. Its translation is CASSLGQGGELFF.

V usage is TRBV23-1 and J usage is TRBJ2-7; TRBD1 matches 7 bases. TRBV23-1 has ORF status, its function being uncertain. The CDR3 consists of 13 residues. V lost 8 bases, J lost 6 bases, and 10 bases stayed unmatched. CDR3 residues: CASPGTVLSEQYF. The DNA for the CDR3 is TGCGCCAGCCCAGGGACAGTTCTTTCCGAGCAGTACTTC.

The V gene is TRBV7-8, the J gene TRBJ1-4, with 8 bases lining up with TRBD1. The length of the CDR3 is 15 residues. The junction had 9 bases not matched to a gene; V was cut back by 5 bases and J by 7 bases. From germline, CDR1 is SGHVS and CDR2 FQNEAQ. This CDR3 reads CASSIAGGAFEKLFF. The CDR3 DNA reads TGTGCCAGCAGCATCGCAGGGGGCGCGTTTGAAAAACTGTTTTTT.

The chain links TRBV9 to TRBJ2-3; 7 positions match TRBD1. After removal of 3 bases from V and 0 bases from J, the junction contained 4 bases not matched to a gene. The CDR3 totals 15 residues. Germline V gene sequence: CDR1 SGDLS, CDR2 YYNGEE. The CDR3 sequence is CASSAGGLSTDTQYF. Here the CDR3 DNA reads TGTGCCAGCAGCGCAGGGGGATTGAGCACAGATACGCAGTATTTT.

This clone was picked up one time. An end of the junction differs from the germline gene, which may be a read error. The gene calls are TRBV9 and TRBJ1-1; 12 positions match TRBD1. Germline CDR1 reads SGDLS; CDR2 reads YYNGEE. CDR3 length: 15 residues. CDR3 sequence (DNA): TGTGCCAGCAGCGTAGAGGGACAGGGGGCGGAAAGGATGCTCTTT. This translates into CASSVEGQGAERMLF.

The chain has TRBV7-2 and TRBJ2-2; D gene unclear. CDR3 size: 15 residues. Looked up from germline, CDR1 is SGHTA and CDR2 is FQGNSA. Between the trimmed V and J ends, which lost 3 bases and 1 base, there was a span of 9 bases. CDR3 loop: CASSFPDKNTGELFF. The CDR3 coding sequence is TGTGCCAGCAGCTTCCCCGACAAGAACACCGGGGAGCTGTTTTTT.

The rearrangement uses TRBV7-2 and TRBJ1-5, with 9 bases fitting TRBD1. This CDR3 region has 14 residues. CDR1 SGHTA and CDR2 FQGNSA come from the germline V gene. With 5 bases clipped from V and 4 bases from J, the junction kept 3 bases outside the gene matches. CDR3 sequence (DNA): TGTGCCAGCAGCGAGGGACAGGGAAATCAGCCCCAGCATTTT. This gives the protein CASSEGQGNQPQHF.

In this sample, this clone turned up once. The chain recombines TRBV28 with TRBJ2-5; 9 nucleotides match TRBD1. The CDR3 sequence is 18 residues long. Per the germline V gene, CDR1 is MDHEN and CDR2 is SYDVKM. V was pared by 7 bases and J by 5 bases, with 20 bases of the junction left unmatched. CDR3 residues: CASTYVGGGQGSGETQYF. Here the CDR3 DNA reads TGTGCCAGCACATATGTTGGGGGAGGACAGGGGAGCGGGGAGACCCAGTACTTC.

The gene calls are TRBV7-6 and TRBJ2-5; 7 nucleotides agree with TRBD2. The CDR3 totals 14 residues. V dropped 6 bases and J dropped 5; count of bases not matched to a gene: 9. The germline V gene encodes CDR1 SGHVS and CDR2 FNYEAQ. The CDR3 is CASSSRGGEETQYF. In DNA, the CDR3 is TGTGCCAGCAGTTCTAGGGGAGGGGAGGAGACCCAGTACTTC.

This sequence joins TRBV27 and TRBJ2-1, with TRBD2 identical over 14 bases. The CDR3 consists of 16 residues. Germline V lookup: CDR1 MNHEY, CDR2 SMNVEV (reference sequence). V gave up 6 bases and J gave up 12 bases; unmatched junction bases: 13. This chain's CDR3 is CASSHPRTSGRFTQFF. The DNA for the CDR3 is TGTGCCAGCAGCCATCCCCGGACTAGCGGGAGGTTTACGCAGTTCTTC.

This rearrangement joins TRBV28 to TRBJ1-4, with no clear D. The germline gives CDR1 MDHEN, CDR2 SYDVKM. CDR3 size: 14 residues. V lost 3 bases and J 4 bases, leaving 9 bases between the germline ends. CDR3 sequence (DNA): TGTGCCAGCAGTTTGGGGAGGCATAATGAAAAACTGTTTTTT. Its translation is CASSLGRHNEKLFF.

This chain connects TRBV29-1 to TRBJ1-1; the D is unclear. V dropped 7 bases and J dropped 3 bases, with 21 bases sitting between them. This CDR3 has 15 residues. Germline-derived CDR1 and CDR2 are SQVTM and ANQGSEA. CDR3 region: CSAPRSGRGDTEAFF. As DNA, the CDR3 is TGCAGCGCTCCTCGGTCTGGGCGGGGAGACACTGAAGCTTTCTTT.

As DNA, the CDR3 is TGTGCCAGCAGCCTCACCCGTACGGCCTACGAGCAGTACTTC. This codes for CASSLTRTAYEQYF. This chain connects TRBV7-2 to TRBJ2-7; D is unclear. Germline V lookup: CDR1 SGHTA, CDR2 FQGNSA. The CDR3 length is 14 residues. Trimming removed 5 bases at V and 2 bases at J, with 13 bases between.

The J gene is TRBJ2-7, the V gene TRBV28, with D possibly being TRBD2 (6 bases). The CDR3 spans 14 residues. V lost 3 bases and J 0 bases, leaving 9 bases between the germline ends. Germline V gives CDR1 MDHEN, CDR2 SYDVKM. DNA for the CDR3: TGTGCCAGCAGTTTGATGGGGGGCTCCTACGAGCAGTACTTC. This encodes CASSLMGGSYEQYF.

The chain's CDR3 is CASFAPGNTEAFF. As DNA, the CDR3 is TGTGCCAGCTTTGCCCCAGGGAACACTGAAGCTTTCTTT. J is TRBJ1-1 and V is TRBV27; no clear D gene. Germline CDR1 reads MNHEY; CDR2 reads SMNVEV (reference sequence). This CDR3 has 13 amino acids. V was trimmed by 8 bases and J by 1 base, leaving 11 bases between them.

The rearrangement links TRBV10-2 to TRBJ2-2; D gene ambiguous. Trimming took off 0 bases at V and 5 bases at J, with 7 bases between the two ends. Germline CDR1 WSHSY, CDR2 SAAADI. This CDR3 has 14 amino acids. The CDR3 DNA sequence: TGCGCCAGCAGTGAGTCTAGGAGAACCGGGGAGCTGTTTTTT. Translating gives CASSESRRTGELFF.

The chain employs TRBV4-1 and TRBJ1-6; D is unresolved. This CDR3 is built from 16 residues. V lost 1 base and J lost 0, with 7 bases in between. CDR1 and CDR2 from the germline V gene are MGHRA and YSYEKL. CDR3 coding DNA: TGCGCCAGCAGCCAAGGGCCAAGCTCCTATAATTCACCCCTCCACTTT. As protein: CASSQGPSSYNSPLHF.

The V gene is TRBV6-5, the J gene TRBJ1-1, with 8 bases matching TRBD1. Trimming at V came to 6 bases and at J to 5 bases, leaving 5 bases not matched to a gene. The CDR3 loop spans 13 amino acids. Germline V gives CDR1 MNHEY, CDR2 SVGAGI. CDR3 DNA sequence: TGTGCCAGCAGCAACAGGGGGATAACTGAAGCTTTCTTT. Protein: CASSNRGITEAFF.

The V gene is TRBV18, the J gene TRBJ1-2; D not resolved. Trimming took 3 bases from V and 8 from J, leaving 16 bases between them. CDR3 length equals 14 residues. Germline CDR1 reads KGHSH; CDR2 reads LQKENI. The CDR3 here is CASSPQGPGSGYTF. The DNA of the CDR3 is TGTGCCAGCTCACCCCAAGGACCGGGGAGCGGCTACACCTTC.

J is TRBJ2-5 and V is TRBV19; D ambiguous. Trimming removed 7 bases from V and 3 bases from J, with 3 bases in between. Germline CDR1 is LNHDA and CDR2 is SQIVND (reference sequence). This CDR3 contains 10 residues. This CDR3 reads CASTKETQYF. Here the CDR3 DNA reads TGTGCCAGTACCAAAGAGACCCAGTACTTC.

This chain links TRBV6-6 with TRBJ2-7; maybe TRBD2 (5 bases). Per the germline V gene, CDR1 is MNHNY and CDR2 is SVGAGI (reference sequence). Trimming stripped 5 bases from V and 0 bases from J, with 20 bases between. The CDR3 spans 17 residues. The DNA of the CDR3 is TGTGCCAGCAGTCCATACCCGAGGACGGGGAGCTCCTACGAGCAGTACTTC. It is translated as CASSPYPRTGSSYEQYF.

This chain uses TRBV5-8 with TRBJ2-2; perhaps TRBD1 as D (8 bases). The CDR3 loop spans 15 amino acids. Germline assignment: CDR1 SGHTS and CDR2 YDEGEE. V lost 3 bases, J lost 7 bases, and 16 bases lay in between. The CDR3 nucleotides are TGTGCCAGCAGCTGGACAGGGAGGGGGAACGGGGAGCTGTTTTTT. The encoded protein is CASSWTGRGNGELFF.

The chain's CDR3 is CATSPQGGTYEQYF. CDR3 DNA: TGTGCCACCAGCCCTCAGGGCGGGACGTACGAGCAGTACTTC. The V and J genes are TRBV15 and TRBJ2-7, with D possibly TRBD2 on 6 matching bases. The V gene's germline CDR1 is LNHNV and CDR2 YYDKDF (reference sequence). V was cut by 5 bases and J by 4 bases, with 15 bases left in between. The CDR3 extends over 14 amino acids.

The chain carries TRBV11-2 and TRBJ2-2; 12 nucleotides agree with TRBD2. This CDR3 contains 16 residues. Germline V gene lookup returns CDR1 SGHAT and CDR2 FQNNGV. V was clipped by 6 bases and J by 6 bases; unmatched bases: 8. The CDR3 DNA reads TGTGCCAGCAGTTTTACTAGCGGGGGGACGCCCGGGGAGCTGTTTTTT. Amino acid sequence: CASSFTSGGTPGELFF.

V is TRBV6-6 and J is TRBJ2-3; 10 bases match TRBD1. V trimming: 7 bases; J trimming: 4 bases; junction bases outside the gene matches: 8. Germline V gives CDR1 MNHNY, CDR2 SVGAGI (reference sequence). The CDR3 loop spans 15 amino acids. The CDR3 DNA reads as TGTGCCAGCACCGACCGGGACAGGGGCTCAGATACGCAGTATTTT. Its protein is CASTDRDRGSDTQYF.

The rearrangement uses TRBV19 and TRBJ2-7, with D maybe TRBD2 (6 bases). Germline V gene sequence: CDR1 LNHDA, CDR2 SQIVND (reference sequence). This CDR3 region has 14 residues. Between the trimmed V and J ends, which lost 1 base and 2 bases, there was a span of 9 bases. CDR3 loop: CASSIVPGAYEQYF. For the CDR3, the DNA is TGTGCCAGTAGTATAGTCCCGGGAGCCTACGAGCAGTACTTC.

V is TRBV23-1 and J is TRBJ2-5; a possible D gene is TRBD2 (5 bases). TRBV23-1 is reported as an ORF; its role is uncertain. CDR3 length equals 15 residues. Trimming pared 0 bases from V and 4 bases from J, leaving 12 bases between. The DNA for the CDR3 is TGCGCCAGCAGTCAATCCTCGGGAAAGGGAGAGACCCAGTACTTC. This translates into CASSQSSGKGETQYF.

Here the CDR3 reads CASSLVHRTGGIGGDTQYF. CDR3 in DNA: TGTGCCAGCAGCTTGGTCCACAGGACAGGGGGCATTGGTGGGGATACGCAGTATTTT. The chain couples TRBV5-4 to TRBJ2-3; TRBD1 matches at 11 bases. The CDR3 spans 19 residues. Germline CDR1 is SGHNT and CDR2 is YYREEE (reference sequence). J lost 6 bases, V lost 0 bases, and 15 bases had no gene match.

This sequence joins TRBV2 and TRBJ1-4; the match to TRBD1 covers 10 bases. The CDR3 runs to 14 residues. V was clipped by 7 bases and J by 8 bases; unmatched bases: 7. CDR1 is SNHLY and CDR2 is FYNNEI in the germline V gene. CDR3 bases: TGTGCCAGCACCATGACGGGACAGGGGGAAAAACTGTTTTTT. Protein sequence: CASTMTGQGEKLFF.